This TCR beta chain was found in a study of a mutant IDH1 vaccine in newly diagnosed glioma. Note on this clone: Its antigen is currently unknown.

The CDR3 runs to 17 residues. Germline V CDR1 and CDR2: SGHDT, YYEEEE. The ends lost 1 base at V and 2 bases at J; junction bases unmatched: 9. Time point indicated: week 35, safety follow-up. With topical imiquimod, each dose of the vaccine consisted of 300 ug of mutant IDH1 20-mer peptide. The assay was immunoSEQ multiplex PCR, and TCRdb's table has in-frame clones only and misses some. The sample lists nearly 55,000 clones; 80% to 85% were seen once. The sequenced sample was PBMCs, obtained from a glioma patient whose treatment included an IDH1 peptide vaccine. The sequence derives from a woman under 30 with glioma. The V gene is TRBV5-6, the J gene TRBJ1-5; 7 bases agree with TRBD1. CDR3 sequence reads: CASSLIAGGSGNQPQHF. CDR3 bases: TGTGCCAGCAGCTTGATAGCAGGGGGTTCTGGCAATCAGCCCCAGCATTTT.